This paragraph reports one T cell receptor (beta chain). Its target is not known. The germline V gene encodes CDR1 MGHDK and CDR2 SYGVNS. The CDR3 covers 14 residues. The J segment lost 2 bases and the V segment lost 6 bases, leaving 4 bases of the junction unmatched. These data originate in a study of beta chain features in type 1 diabetes. Whole-study results and caveats: The analysis here could not establish whether HLA type shapes TCRB rearrangement. Shorter templates may be favored by PCR, equally so in patients and controls.

By way of CD45RO/CCR7/CD25/CD127/CD95/CD27, the CD4+ regulatory, stem cell-like memory, central memory and naive cells were sorted. Of the isolated RNA, all was reverse transcribed, and so the sequenced material was expressed TCRB transcripts. Produced via immunoSEQ multiplex PCR; TCRdb's table is partial and in-frame only. The profile shows 250,000 or so clones, over 65% of them singletons. The sample was naive CD4+ T cells from blood. This sequence originates from a man in his thirties or forties in good health. The V call is TRBV25-1, the J call TRBJ1-2; TRBD1 aligns across 9 bases. CDR3 in amino acids: CASRETGGNYGYTF. In DNA form, the CDR3 reads TGTGCCAGCAGGGAGACAGGGGGAAACTATGGCTACACCTTC.